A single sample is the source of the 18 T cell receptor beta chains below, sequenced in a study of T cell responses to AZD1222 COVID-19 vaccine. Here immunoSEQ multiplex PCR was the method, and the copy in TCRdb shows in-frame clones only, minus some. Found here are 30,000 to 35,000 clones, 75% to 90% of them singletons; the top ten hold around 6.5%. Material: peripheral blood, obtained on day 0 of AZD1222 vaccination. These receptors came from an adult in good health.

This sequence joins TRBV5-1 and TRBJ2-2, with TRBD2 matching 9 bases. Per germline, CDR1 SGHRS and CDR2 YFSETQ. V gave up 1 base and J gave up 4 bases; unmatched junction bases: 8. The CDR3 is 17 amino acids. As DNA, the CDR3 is TGCGCCAGCAGCTTGATAGCACTAGCGGGTGTCACCGGGGAGCTGTTTTTT. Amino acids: CASSLIALAGVTGELFF.

The CDR3 region is CASSFDGGRRVNEQFF. CDR3 sequence (DNA): TGTGCCAGCAGCTTTGACGGCGGGAGGAGGGTCAATGAGCAGTTCTTC. The chain links TRBV7-9 to TRBJ2-1; 8 positions agree with TRBD2. CDR1 SEHNR and CDR2 FQNEAQ come from the germline V gene (reference sequence). This CDR3 region has 16 residues. The V and J ends lost 3 bases and 6 bases, in that order; junction bases with no gene match: 10.

CDR3 sequence reads: CASSPHPGLAGAGELFF. CDR3 DNA: TGTGCCAGCAGCCCCCACCCGGGACTAGCGGGAGCGGGGGAGCTGTTTTTT. The J gene is TRBJ2-2, the V gene TRBV7-7; 14 bases fit TRBD2. The CDR3 covers 17 residues. CDR1 and CDR2 from the germline V gene are SSHAT and FNYEAQ (reference sequence). V shed 5 bases and J 8 bases; nucleotides not matched to a gene: 10.

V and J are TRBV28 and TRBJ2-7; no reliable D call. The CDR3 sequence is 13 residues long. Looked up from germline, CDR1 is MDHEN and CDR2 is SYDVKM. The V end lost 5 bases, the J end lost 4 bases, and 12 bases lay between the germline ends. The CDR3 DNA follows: TGTGCCAGCAGTCTCCCATCACTGTACGAGCAGTACTTC. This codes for CASSLPSLYEQYF. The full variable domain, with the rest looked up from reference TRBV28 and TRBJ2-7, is DVKVTQSSRYLVKRTGEKVFLECVQDMDHENMFWYRQDPGLGLRLIYFSYDVKMKEKGDIPEGYSVSREKKERFSLILESASTNQTSMYLCASSLPSLYEQYFGPGTRLTVT.

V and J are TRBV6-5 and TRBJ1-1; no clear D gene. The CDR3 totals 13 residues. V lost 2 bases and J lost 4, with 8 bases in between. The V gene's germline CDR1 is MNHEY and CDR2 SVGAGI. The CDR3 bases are TGTGCCAGCAGTTACGCAGGACCCACTGAAGCTTTCTTT. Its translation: CASSYAGPTEAFF.

The CDR3 nucleotides are TGTGCCAGCAGTCCGCGGGAGACGGCTGGAAACACCATATATTTT. It codes for CASSPRETAGNTIYF. The genes are TRBV6-5 and TRBJ1-3; no definite D call. The germline V gene encodes CDR1 MNHEY and CDR2 SVGAGI. The CDR3 has 15 residues. V lost 5 bases and J lost 2, with 13 bases in between.

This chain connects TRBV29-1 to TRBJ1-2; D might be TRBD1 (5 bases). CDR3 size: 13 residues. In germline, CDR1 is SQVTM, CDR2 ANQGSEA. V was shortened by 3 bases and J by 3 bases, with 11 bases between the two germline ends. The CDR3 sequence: CSVEEGTYYGYTF. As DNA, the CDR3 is TGCAGCGTTGAGGAGGGGACGTACTATGGCTACACCTTC.

CDR3 bases: TGTGCCAGTGCCGACAGGAACAATGAGCAGTTCTTC. It is translated as CASADRNNEQFF. The rearrangement joins TRBV19 to TRBJ2-1; TRBD1 is a possible D gene (6 bases). The CDR3 has 12 residues. V lost 8 bases and J lost 5, with 10 bases in between. Germline loops: CDR1 LNHDA, CDR2 SQIVND (reference sequence).

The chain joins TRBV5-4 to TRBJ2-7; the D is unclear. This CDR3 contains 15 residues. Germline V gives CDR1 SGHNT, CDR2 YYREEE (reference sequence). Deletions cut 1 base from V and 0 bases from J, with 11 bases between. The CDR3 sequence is CASSLNHDPSYEQYF. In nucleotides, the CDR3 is TGTGCCAGCAGCTTGAATCACGACCCCTCCTACGAGCAGTACTTC.

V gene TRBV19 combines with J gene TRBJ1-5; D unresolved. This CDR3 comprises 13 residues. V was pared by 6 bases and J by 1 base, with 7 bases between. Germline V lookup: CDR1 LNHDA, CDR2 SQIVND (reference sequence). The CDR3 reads CASSQPSNQPQHF. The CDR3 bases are TGTGCCAGTAGCCAGCCGAGCAATCAGCCCCAGCATTTT.

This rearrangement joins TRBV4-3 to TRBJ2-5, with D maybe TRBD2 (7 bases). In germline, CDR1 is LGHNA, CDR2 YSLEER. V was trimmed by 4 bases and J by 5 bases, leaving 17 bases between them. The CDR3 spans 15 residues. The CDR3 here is CASSPNAGAAETQYF. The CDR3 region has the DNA TGCGCCAGCAGCCCCAACGCGGGGGCAGCGGAGACCCAGTACTTC.

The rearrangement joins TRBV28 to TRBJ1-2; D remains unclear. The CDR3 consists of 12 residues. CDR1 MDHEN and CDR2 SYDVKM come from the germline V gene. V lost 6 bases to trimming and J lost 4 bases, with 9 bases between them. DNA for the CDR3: TGTGCCAGCAGCCTGGACCTCTATGGCTACACCTTC. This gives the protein CASSLDLYGYTF.

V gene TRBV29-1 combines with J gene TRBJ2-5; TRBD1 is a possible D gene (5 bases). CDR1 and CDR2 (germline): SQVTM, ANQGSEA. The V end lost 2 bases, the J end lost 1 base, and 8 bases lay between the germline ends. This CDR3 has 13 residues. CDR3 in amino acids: CSVEQGAQETQYF. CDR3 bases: TGCAGCGTTGAACAAGGGGCCCAAGAGACCCAGTACTTC.

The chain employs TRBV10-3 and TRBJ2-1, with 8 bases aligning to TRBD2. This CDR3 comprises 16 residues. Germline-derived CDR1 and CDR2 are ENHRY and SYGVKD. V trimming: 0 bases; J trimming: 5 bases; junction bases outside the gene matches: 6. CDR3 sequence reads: CAISESLADKHNEQFF. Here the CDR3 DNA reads TGTGCCATCAGTGAGTCACTAGCGGACAAACACAATGAGCAGTTCTTC.

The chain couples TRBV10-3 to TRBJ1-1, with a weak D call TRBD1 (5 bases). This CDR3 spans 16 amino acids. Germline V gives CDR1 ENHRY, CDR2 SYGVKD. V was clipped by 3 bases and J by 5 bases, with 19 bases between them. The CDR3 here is CAISDSLLRGATEAFF. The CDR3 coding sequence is TGTGCCATCAGTGACTCCCTCCTTAGAGGGGCAACTGAAGCTTTCTTT.

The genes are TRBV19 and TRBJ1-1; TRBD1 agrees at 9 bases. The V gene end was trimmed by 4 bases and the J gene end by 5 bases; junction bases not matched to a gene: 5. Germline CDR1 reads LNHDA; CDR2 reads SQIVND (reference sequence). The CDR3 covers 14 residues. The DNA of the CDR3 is TGTGCCAGTAGTACACAGGGGGCGCGGACTGAAGCTTTCTTT. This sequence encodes CASSTQGARTEAFF. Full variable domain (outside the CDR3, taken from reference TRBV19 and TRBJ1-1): DGGITQSPKYLFRKEGQNVTLSCEQNLNHDAMYWYRQDPGQGLRLIYYSQIVNDFQKGDIAEGYSVSREKKESFPLTVTSAQKNPTAFYLCASSTQGARTEAFFGQGTRLTVV.

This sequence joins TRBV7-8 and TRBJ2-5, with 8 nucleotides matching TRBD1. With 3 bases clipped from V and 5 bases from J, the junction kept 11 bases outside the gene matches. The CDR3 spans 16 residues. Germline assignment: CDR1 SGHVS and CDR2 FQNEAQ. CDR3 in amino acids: CASSFRQAGGGETQYF. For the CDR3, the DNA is TGTGCCAGCAGCTTCCGACAGGCAGGGGGCGGGGAGACCCAGTACTTC. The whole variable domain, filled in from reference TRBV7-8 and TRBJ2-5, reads GAGVSQSPRYKVAKRGQDVALRCDPISGHVSLFWYQQALGQGPEFLTYFQNEAQLDKSGLPSDRFFAERPEGSVSTLKIQRTQQEDSAVYLCASSFRQAGGGETQYFGPGTRLLVL.

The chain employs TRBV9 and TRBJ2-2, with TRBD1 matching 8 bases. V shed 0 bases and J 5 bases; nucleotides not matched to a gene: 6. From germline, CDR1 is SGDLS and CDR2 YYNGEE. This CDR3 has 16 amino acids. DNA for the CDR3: TGTGCCAGCAGCGTAGTGGACAGGGCCATTACCGGGGAGCTGTTTTTT. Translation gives CASSVVDRAITGELFF.